This T cell receptor (beta chain) was observed in a study of CD8 T cells in Susac syndrome. Trimming removed 4 bases from V and 1 base from J, with 11 bases in between. The CDR3 length is 14 residues. The V gene's germline CDR1 is SGHRS and CDR2 YFSETQ. Bulk CD8+ and CD4+ cells came from magnetic negative isolation; CD8+ TEMRA by FACS. RNA, at roughly 0.5 to 1 ug, was reverse transcribed with random hexamers. TCR beta CDR3 was amplified by immunoSEQ multiplex PCR. This amplification extended across 54 Vbeta and 13 Jbeta segments. TCRdb analysed the immunoSEQ multiplex PCR reads with MiXCR anew, one entry per CDR3 protein. The sample holds a few hundred thousand distinct CDR3 sequences, 85% to 95% seen once.

V and J are TRBV5-1 and TRBJ1-1, with a possible D match to TRBD1 (5 bases). The clonotype originates from a human donor with Susac syndrome. Material for sequencing was CD4+ T cells from PBMCs. The CDR3 is CASSAAGANTEAFF. CDR3 coding DNA: TGCGCCAGCAGCGCGGCCGGGGCGAACACTGAAGCTTTCTTT.